This T cell receptor beta chain was retrieved from a study of breast tumors, draining lymph nodes, adjacent tissues. Germline V gives CDR1 DFQATT, CDR2 SNEGSKA (reference sequence). Deletions cut 6 bases from V and 6 bases from J, with 21 bases between. The CDR3 runs to 14 residues. TCRdb re-called the multiplex PCR reads through MiXCR, storing one row per CDR3 protein. The sample shows some 22,000 distinct CDR3 sequences, roughly 58% of them seen only once. The clonotype was recovered from a female donor with breast cancer. Some clones in this sample may be carry-over from other donors' samples. V is TRBV20-1 and J is TRBJ2-7, with no clear D. Material for sequencing was breast tumor tissue. This CDR3 reads CSANRVAGRAEQYF. In DNA form, the CDR3 reads TGCAGTGCGAACCGGGTCGCTGGACGGGCCGAGCAGTACTTC.